This T cell receptor (beta chain) originates from a study of long-term antiretroviral therapy in people with HIV. At survey level, the immunoSEQ assay was run in its v3.0 version. The repertoire was sequenced with immunoSEQ multiplex PCR; TCRdb's copy has only in-frame clones and lacks some. The sample records about 33,000 clones, over 60% being singletons. CDR1 is MDHEN and CDR2 is SYDVKM in the germline V gene. The V and J ends lost 5 bases and 5 bases, in that order; junction bases with no gene match: 7. The CDR3 is made up of 15 amino acids. Source: unsorted PBMCs, taken 2 years after starting antiretroviral therapy. This clonotype was sampled from a woman in her forties or fifties with HIV. The V call is TRBV28, the J call TRBJ2-3; 10 bases align to TRBD1. The CDR3 region is CASSETGGEEDTQYF. The CDR3, as DNA: TGTGCCAGCAGTGAGACAGGGGGCGAAGAAGATACGCAGTATTTT. Full variable domain (outside the CDR3, taken from reference TRBV28 and TRBJ2-3): DVKVTQSSRYLVKRTGEKVFLECVQDMDHENMFWYRQDPGLGLRLIYFSYDVKMKEKGDIPEGYSVSREKKERFSLILESASTNQTSMYLCASSETGGEEDTQYFGPGTRLTVL.